This entry lists 29 T cell receptor beta chains sequenced from one sample in a study of human T cells and chemical hapten exposure. As to time point: pre-sensitization, week 0. The treatment denotes: therapeutic diphenylcyclopropenone sensitization with weekly scalp DPC. TCRdb passed the RACE reads through MiXCR, listing each CDR3 protein once. The sample yields about 380,000 distinct CDR3 sequences, approximately 5.1% seen once. Source: whole blood, taken in connection with sensitization to the hapten diphenylcyclopropenone (DPC). The receptors shown here come from a woman in her forties or fifties with alopecia areata. Some clones in this sample may be carry-over from other donors' samples.

This clonotype was observed many times. V gene TRBV3-1 combines with J gene TRBJ2-1; weak D call: TRBD1 (8 bases). CDR3 length: 13 amino acids. CDR1 is LGHDT, CDR2 YNNKEL, per germline (reference sequence). V lost 5 bases, J lost 7 bases, and 12 bases lay in between. The CDR3 bases are TGTGCCAGCAGCATACAGGGGGGGAATGAGCAGTTCTTC. Its protein is CASSIQGGNEQFF.

At least ten counts were recorded for this clonotype. This chain links TRBV29-1 with TRBJ1-6; 9 bases agree with TRBD1. This CDR3 contains 13 residues. The ends lost 6 bases at V and 8 bases at J; junction bases unmatched: 5. CDR1 is SQVTM, CDR2 ANQGSEA, per germline. This CDR3 reads CSVQTGGDSPLHF. The CDR3 DNA follows: TGCAGCGTGCAGACAGGGGGGGATTCACCCCTCCACTTT.

This clonotype appeared a few times. The rearrangement links TRBV5-1 to TRBJ2-3; D unclear. Trimming removed 6 bases at V and 0 bases at J, with 11 bases between. The germline V gene encodes CDR1 SGHRS and CDR2 YFSETQ. The CDR3 consists of 14 residues. DNA of the CDR3: TGCGCCAGCACAGACACCGCTAGCACAGATACGCAGTATTTT. It is translated as CASTDTASTDTQYF.

This clonotype appeared a few times. The chain combines TRBV11-2 with TRBJ1-4; 9 nucleotides agree with TRBD1. CDR3 length: 15 residues. V was pared by 3 bases and J by 11 bases, with 10 bases of the junction left unmatched. The germline gives CDR1 SGHAT, CDR2 FQNNGV. CDR3 in DNA: TGTGCCAGCAGCTTGGAGACAGGGGGGACGGGGAAACTGTTTTTT. Translated, it gives CASSLETGGTGKLFF. The variable domain in full, completed from reference TRBV11-2 and TRBJ1-4, reads EAGVAQSPRYKIIEKRQSVAFWCNPISGHATLYWYQQILGQGPKLLIQFQNNGVVDDSQLPKDRFSAERLKGVDSTLKIQPAKLEDSAVYLCASSLETGGTGKLFFGSGTQLSVL.

Ten or more counts support this clonotype. The genes are TRBV29-1 and TRBJ2-1; D gene uncertain. Germline CDR1 SQVTM, CDR2 ANQGSEA. The CDR3 is 13 amino acids. Between the trimmed V and J ends, which lost 6 bases and 6 bases, there was a span of 15 bases. Written as DNA, the CDR3 is TGCAGCGTGGGTGCCCAGTCTAGCAATGAGCAGTTCTTC. Its protein is CSVGAQSSNEQFF.

The table lists this clonotype with many counts. The CDR3 DNA sequence: TGTGCCAGCAGCTTAGTCGTCAATGAGCAGTTCTTC. Protein product: CASSLVVNEQFF. The V gene is TRBV11-2, the J gene TRBJ2-1; D unresolved. The V and J ends lost 1 base and 6 bases respectively, with 4 bases between them. The CDR3 sequence is 12 residues long. Germline CDR1 reads SGHAT; CDR2 reads FQNNGV. The full variable domain, in which reference TRBV11-2 and TRBJ2-1 provide the parts outside the CDR3, is EAGVAQSPRYKIIEKRQSVAFWCNPISGHATLYWYQQILGQGPKLLIQFQNNGVVDDSQLPKDRFSAERLKGVDSTLKIQPAKLEDSAVYLCASSLVVNEQFFGPGTRLTVL.

The V call is TRBV6-2 or TRBV6-3, the J call TRBJ1-5, with 7 bases matching TRBD1. Losses at the gene ends were 4 bases for V and 0 bases for J; bases not matched to a gene: 3. Germline V gives CDR1 MNHEY, CDR2 SVGEGT. The CDR3 contains 15 residues. CDR3 protein: CASSSGQYSNQPQHF. CDR3 coding DNA: TGTGCCAGCAGTTCGGGACAGTATAGCAATCAGCCCCAGCATTTT.

This clonotype came up a few times. The chain employs TRBV4-2 and TRBJ2-1; 12 bases line up with TRBD2. Trimming removed 2 bases from V and 9 bases from J; junction bases left unmatched: 2. The germline V gene has CDR1 LGHNA and CDR2 YNFKEQ. This CDR3 comprises 14 residues. CDR3 in amino acids: CASSQLLAGGEQFF. CDR3 sequence (DNA): TGTGCCAGCAGCCAATTACTAGCGGGAGGTGAGCAGTTCTTC.

This clonotype has more than one count but fewer than ten. This chain uses TRBV4-1 with TRBJ1-5; 11 bases map to TRBD1. CDR1 is MGHRA and CDR2 is YSYEKL in the germline V gene. V gave up 3 bases and J gave up 6 bases; unmatched junction bases: 4. This CDR3 is 15 amino acids long. The CDR3 bases are TGCGCCAGCAGCCACGGACAGGGGGCGGGTCAGCCCCAGCATTTT. It codes for CASSHGQGAGQPQHF.

The chain has TRBV6-5 and TRBJ2-5; either TRBD1 or TRBD2 may fit D (5 bases each). Germline CDR1 is MNHEY and CDR2 is SVGAGI. V gave up 0 bases and J gave up 1 base, with 9 bases separating them. CDR3 length: 15 residues. CDR3 bases: TGTGCCAGCAGTTACTCGAGGGGTTTCCAAGAGACCCAGTACTTC. It codes for CASSYSRGFQETQYF.

This clonotype appeared many times. The V and J genes are TRBV14 and TRBJ2-1, with 13 bases that match TRBD2. J lost 6 bases, V lost 4 bases, and 3 bases had no gene match. The CDR3 loop spans 15 amino acids. Looked up from germline, CDR1 is SGHDN and CDR2 is FVKESK. The CDR3 loop reads CASSLTSGGANEQFF. CDR3 sequence (DNA): TGTGCCAGCAGCCTAACTAGCGGGGGGGCCAATGAGCAGTTCTTC.

This clonotype was recorded at least ten times. CDR3 coding DNA: TGTGCCAGCAGCTTAGCGCGTGCAGGCCGTAATGAAAAACTGTTTTTT. Residues: CASSLARAGRNEKLFF. This chain links TRBV7-9 with TRBJ1-4; D is unclear. Between the trimmed V and J ends, which lost 0 bases and 4 bases, there was a span of 12 bases. The CDR3 sequence is 16 residues long. CDR1 is SEHNR, CDR2 FQNEAQ, per germline (reference sequence).

This clonotype occurred many times. The chain carries TRBV4-3 and TRBJ2-3, with 7 bases that match TRBD2. The CDR3 contains 14 residues. V lost 5 bases and J lost 4; bases outside the gene matches: 6. Germline lookup yields CDR1 LGHNA and CDR2 YSLEER. DNA for the CDR3: TGCGCCAGCAGCTCCGGGACTAACCCAGATACGCAGTATTTT. Translation gives CASSSGTNPDTQYF.

The chain combines TRBV5-5 with TRBJ1-1; 9 bases line up with TRBD1. J was trimmed by 7 bases and V by 0 bases; bases with no gene match: 7. Germline assignment: CDR1 SGHKS and CDR2 YYEKEE (reference sequence). This CDR3 region has 15 residues. CDR3 bases: TGTGCCAGCAGCTTGGCCCCAGGGACAGGGAGTGAAGCTTTCTTT. It is translated as CASSLAPGTGSEAFF.

This clonotype was counted at least ten times. V and J are TRBV20-1 and TRBJ2-1; D gene ambiguous. This CDR3 is built from 11 residues. Trimming stripped 8 bases from V and 5 bases from J, with 10 bases between. Germline lookup yields CDR1 DFQATT and CDR2 SNEGSKA (reference sequence). The CDR3 is CSHWLDNEQFF. In nucleotides, the CDR3 is TGCAGTCATTGGCTAGACAATGAGCAGTTCTTC.

The sample holds many counts of this clonotype. This chain connects TRBV29-1 to TRBJ2-7; D is tentatively TRBD1 or TRBD2 (5 bases each). Trimming took 7 bases from V and 10 from J, leaving 20 bases between them. Germline V gives CDR1 SQVTM, CDR2 ANQGSEA. The CDR3 is 12 residues long. CDR3 sequence reads: CSGVGRGPQQYF. The DNA of the CDR3 is TGCAGCGGGGTGGGACGAGGGCCTCAACAGTACTTC.

This clonotype was recorded many times. The rearrangement joins TRBV29-1 to TRBJ2-7; 13 positions match TRBD2. V shed 6 bases, J shed 6 bases, and the junction held 5 bases outside the gene matches. Germline V gene data show CDR1 as SQVTM and CDR2 as ANQGSEA. The CDR3 has 13 amino acids. The CDR3 DNA sequence: TGCAGCGTCCGACTAGCGGGAGGAGGCGAGCAGTACTTC. Translation: CSVRLAGGGEQYF.

The rearrangement links TRBV6-5 to TRBJ1-1, with D possibly being TRBD1 (5 bases). In germline, CDR1 is MNHEY, CDR2 SVGAGI. The CDR3 runs to 15 residues. The V end was cut by 1 base, the J end by 1 base, with 10 bases between. The CDR3 here is CASSYLGRENTEAFF. In nucleotides, the CDR3 is TGTGCCAGCAGTTACTTGGGCAGGGAGAACACTGAAGCTTTCTTT.

This clonotype was seen repeatedly, ten times or more. The rearrangement uses TRBV20-1 and TRBJ2-1; D possibly corresponds to TRBD1 (5 bases). Germline assignment: CDR1 DFQATT and CDR2 SNEGSKA (reference sequence). V shed 3 bases and J shed 6 bases, with 15 bases lying between them. The CDR3 spans 14 residues. CDR3 DNA sequence: TGCAGTGCTAGTCCCGGACAAATTTCCAATGAGCAGTTCTTC. Translating gives CSASPGQISNEQFF.

This clonotype was counted only a few times. The chain joins TRBV2 to TRBJ1-6; D unclear. Trimming left V 5 bases short and J 8 bases short, with 13 bases between. Germline CDR1 reads SNHLY; CDR2 reads FYNNEI. The CDR3 sequence is 14 residues long. The CDR3: CASSLTLTDSPLHF. The CDR3 DNA is TGTGCCAGCAGTTTAACCCTGACGGATTCACCCCTCCACTTT.

This clonotype has a count of ten or more. The chain uses TRBV9 and TRBJ2-5; D not resolved. CDR1 SGDLS and CDR2 YYNGEE come from the germline V gene. V shed 1 base and J shed 4 bases, with 5 bases lying between them. The CDR3 sequence is 12 residues long. CDR3 DNA sequence: TGTGCCAGCAGCGTACCCGGAGAGACCCAGTACTTC. Translating gives CASSVPGETQYF.

This clonotype was recorded many times. The chain carries TRBV10-3 and TRBJ2-6, with 13 bases matching TRBD2. The CDR3 runs to 18 residues. V gave up 4 bases and J gave up 0 bases; unmatched junction bases: 3. The germline CDR1 and CDR2 sequences are ENHRY and SYGVKD. CDR3 loop: CAISGTSGGYSGANVLTF. The CDR3 DNA sequence: TGTGCCATCAGTGGGACTAGCGGGGGCTACTCTGGGGCCAACGTCCTGACTTTC.

This clonotype was counted ten times or more. This sequence joins TRBV7-9 and TRBJ1-1; TRBD1 aligns across 9 bases. This CDR3 has 15 amino acids. Germline values: CDR1 SEHNR, CDR2 FQNEAQ (reference sequence). The ends lost 5 bases at V and 3 bases at J; junction bases unmatched: 7. The CDR3 region is CASSLRTGDYTEAFF. The CDR3 DNA follows: TGTGCCAGCAGCCTGCGGACAGGGGATTACACTGAAGCTTTCTTT.

This clonotype was detected a few times. The chain links TRBV5-1 to TRBJ2-1; D is ambiguous. Trimming removed 0 bases at V and 9 bases at J, with 19 bases between. The CDR3 spans 16 residues. CDR1 is SGHRS and CDR2 is YFSETQ in the germline V gene. CDR3 sequence: CASSLEWQASVGEQFF. CDR3 sequence (DNA): TGCGCCAGCAGCTTGGAGTGGCAGGCCTCCGTGGGTGAGCAGTTCTTC.

This clonotype has more than one count but fewer than ten. This rearrangement joins TRBV11-1 to TRBJ1-6, with 8 bases identical to TRBD1. Germline trimming cut 4 bases from V and 14 bases from J; bases unmatched to any gene: 19. Germline CDR1 and CDR2: SGHAT and FQDESV (reference sequence). The CDR3 loop spans 17 amino acids. Here the CDR3 reads CASSYDVQGQAFRALHF. As DNA, the CDR3 is TGTGCCAGCAGCTACGACGTACAGGGACAGGCTTTCAGGGCCCTCCACTTT.

The chain couples TRBV6-6 to TRBJ2-1; D gene ambiguous. This CDR3 is 13 amino acids long. The V and J ends lost 2 bases and 5 bases respectively, with 7 bases between them. Germline V gene lookup returns CDR1 MNHNY and CDR2 SVGAGI (reference sequence). The CDR3 loop reads CASSYGQDNEQFF. The CDR3 coding sequence is TGTGCCAGCAGTTACGGCCAGGACAATGAGCAGTTCTTC.

The rearrangement links TRBV6-6 to TRBJ2-1, with TRBD2 matching over 12 bases. CDR3 length: 15 amino acids. The germline V gene encodes CDR1 MNHNY and CDR2 SVGAGI (reference sequence). The V gene end was trimmed by 6 bases and the J gene end by 6 bases; junction bases not matched to a gene: 6. The CDR3 loop is CASRPSSGGGNEQFF. In DNA, the CDR3 is TGTGCCAGCAGACCCTCTAGCGGGGGGGGCAATGAGCAGTTCTTC.

The gene calls are TRBV27 and TRBJ2-6; 7 bases are a match to TRBD2. The junction had 7 bases not matched to a gene; V was cut back by 2 bases and J by 0 bases. The germline V gene has CDR1 MNHEY and CDR2 SMNVEV (reference sequence). The CDR3 length is 18 residues. The CDR3 DNA reads as TGTGCCAGCAGTTTAGGGTGGCGGGGGTACTCTGGGGCCAACGTCCTGACTTTC. Translated: CASSLGWRGYSGANVLTF.

This clonotype was counted at least ten times. The chain carries TRBV29-1 and TRBJ2-1; D gene uncertain. The germline CDR1 and CDR2 sequences are SQVTM and ANQGSEA. The CDR3 spans 13 residues. V lost 4 bases and J lost 0, with 7 bases in between. CDR3 in DNA: TGCAGCGTTGTACCGGTCTCCTACAATGAGCAGTTCTTC. This translates into CSVVPVSYNEQFF.